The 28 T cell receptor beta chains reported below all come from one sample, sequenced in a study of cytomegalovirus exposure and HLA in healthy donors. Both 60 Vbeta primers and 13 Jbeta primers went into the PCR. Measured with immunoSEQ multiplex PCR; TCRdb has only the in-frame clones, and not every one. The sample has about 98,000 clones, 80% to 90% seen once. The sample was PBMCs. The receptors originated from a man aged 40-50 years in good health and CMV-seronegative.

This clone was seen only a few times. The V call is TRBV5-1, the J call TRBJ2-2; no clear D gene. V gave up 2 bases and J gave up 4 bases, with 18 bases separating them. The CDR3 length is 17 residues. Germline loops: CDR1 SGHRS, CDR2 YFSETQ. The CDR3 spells CASSFGSIRAFTGELFF. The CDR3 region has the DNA TGCGCCAGCAGCTTTGGGTCTATTAGAGCGTTCACCGGGGAGCTGTTTTTT.

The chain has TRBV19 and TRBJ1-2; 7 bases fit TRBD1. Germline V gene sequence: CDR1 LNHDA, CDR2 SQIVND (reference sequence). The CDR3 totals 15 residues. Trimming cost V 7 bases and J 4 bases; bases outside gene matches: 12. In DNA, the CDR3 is TGTGCCAGTAACTCCGACAGGGAAGGTGTCTATGGCTACACCTTC. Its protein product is CASNSDREGVYGYTF.

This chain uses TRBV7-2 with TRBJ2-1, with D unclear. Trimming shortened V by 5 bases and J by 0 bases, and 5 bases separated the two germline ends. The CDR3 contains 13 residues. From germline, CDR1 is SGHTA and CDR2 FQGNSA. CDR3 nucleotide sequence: TGTGCCAGCAGCCTCAGCTCCTACAATGAGCAGTTCTTC. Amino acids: CASSLSSYNEQFF.

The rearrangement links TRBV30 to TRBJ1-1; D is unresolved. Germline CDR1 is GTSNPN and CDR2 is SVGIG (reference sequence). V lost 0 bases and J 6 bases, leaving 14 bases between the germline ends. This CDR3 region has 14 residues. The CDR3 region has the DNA TGTGCCTGGAGTGTTTCGGCGGCGATGGCTGAAGCTTTCTTT. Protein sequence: CAWSVSAAMAEAFF.

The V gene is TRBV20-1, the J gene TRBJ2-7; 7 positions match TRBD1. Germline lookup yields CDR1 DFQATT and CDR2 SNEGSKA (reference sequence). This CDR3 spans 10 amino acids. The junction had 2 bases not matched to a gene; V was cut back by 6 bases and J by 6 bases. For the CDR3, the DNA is TGCAGTGCGACAGGGACCGAGCAGTACTTC. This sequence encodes CSATGTEQYF.

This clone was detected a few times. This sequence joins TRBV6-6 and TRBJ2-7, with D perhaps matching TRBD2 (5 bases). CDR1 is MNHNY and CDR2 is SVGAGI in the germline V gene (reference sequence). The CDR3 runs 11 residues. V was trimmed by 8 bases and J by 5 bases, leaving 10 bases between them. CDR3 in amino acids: CASSGFDEQYF. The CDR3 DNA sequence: TGTGCCAGCTCGGGGTTCGACGAGCAGTACTTC.

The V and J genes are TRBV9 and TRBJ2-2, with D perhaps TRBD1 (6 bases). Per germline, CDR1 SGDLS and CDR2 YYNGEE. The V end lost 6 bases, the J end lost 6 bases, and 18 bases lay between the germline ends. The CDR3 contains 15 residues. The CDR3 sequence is CASTITPGVSGELFF. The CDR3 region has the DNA TGTGCCAGCACCATAACACCAGGGGTGTCCGGGGAGCTGTTTTTT.

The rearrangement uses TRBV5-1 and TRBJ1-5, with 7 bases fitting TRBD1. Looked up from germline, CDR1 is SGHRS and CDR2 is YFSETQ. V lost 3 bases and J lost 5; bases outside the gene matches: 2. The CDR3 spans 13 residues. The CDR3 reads CASSSGTDQPQHF. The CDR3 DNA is TGCGCCAGCAGCTCGGGGACAGATCAGCCCCAGCATTTT.

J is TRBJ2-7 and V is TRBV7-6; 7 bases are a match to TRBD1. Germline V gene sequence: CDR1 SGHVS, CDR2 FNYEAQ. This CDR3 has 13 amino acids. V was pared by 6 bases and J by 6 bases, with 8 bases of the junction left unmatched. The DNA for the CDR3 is TGTGCCAGCAGACGACAGGGTCTTGGCGAGCAGTACTTC. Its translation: CASRRQGLGEQYF.

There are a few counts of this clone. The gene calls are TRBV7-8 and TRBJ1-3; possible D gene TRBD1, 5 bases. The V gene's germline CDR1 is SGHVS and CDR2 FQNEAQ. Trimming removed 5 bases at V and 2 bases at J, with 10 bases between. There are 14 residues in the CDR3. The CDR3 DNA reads TGTGCCAGCAGCCCAGGGCATGCTGGAAACACCATATATTTT. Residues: CASSPGHAGNTIYF.

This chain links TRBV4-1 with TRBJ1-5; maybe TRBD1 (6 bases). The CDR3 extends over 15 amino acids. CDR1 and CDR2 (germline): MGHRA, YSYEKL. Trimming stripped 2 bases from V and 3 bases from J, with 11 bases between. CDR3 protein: CASSQSTGINQPQHF. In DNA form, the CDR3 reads TGCGCCAGCAGCCAATCCACAGGGATCAATCAGCCCCAGCATTTT.

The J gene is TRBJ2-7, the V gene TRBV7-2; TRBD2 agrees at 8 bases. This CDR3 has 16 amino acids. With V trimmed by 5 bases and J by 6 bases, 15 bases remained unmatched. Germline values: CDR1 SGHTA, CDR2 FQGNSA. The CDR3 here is CASSPRGAGGLVEQYF. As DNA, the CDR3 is TGTGCCAGCAGCCCGAGGGGGGCGGGGGGTCTCGTCGAGCAGTACTTC.

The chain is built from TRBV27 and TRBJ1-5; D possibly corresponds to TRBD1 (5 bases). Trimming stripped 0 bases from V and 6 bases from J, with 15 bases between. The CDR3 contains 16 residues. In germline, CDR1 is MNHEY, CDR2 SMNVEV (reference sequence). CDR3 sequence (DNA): TGTGCCAGCAGTTTATCGGGCAGGGTTGATGGTCAGCCCCAGCATTTT. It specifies CASSLSGRVDGQPQHF.

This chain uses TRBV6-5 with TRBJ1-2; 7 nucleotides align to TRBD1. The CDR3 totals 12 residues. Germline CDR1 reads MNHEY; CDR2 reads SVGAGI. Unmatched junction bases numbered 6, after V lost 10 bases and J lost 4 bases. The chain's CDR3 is CATSTGTYGYTF. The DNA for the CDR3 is TGTGCCACCTCGACAGGGACCTATGGCTACACCTTC.

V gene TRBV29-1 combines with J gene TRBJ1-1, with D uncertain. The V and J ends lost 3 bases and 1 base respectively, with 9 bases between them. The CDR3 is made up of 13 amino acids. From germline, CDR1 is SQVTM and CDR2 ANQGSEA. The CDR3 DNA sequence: TGCAGCGTTGATCTTGGGCCGAACACTGAAGCTTTCTTT. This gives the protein CSVDLGPNTEAFF.

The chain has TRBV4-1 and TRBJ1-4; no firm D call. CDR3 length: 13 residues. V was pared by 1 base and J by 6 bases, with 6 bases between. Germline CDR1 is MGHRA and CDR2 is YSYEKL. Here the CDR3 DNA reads TGCGCCAGCAGCCAAGCCCGCGATGAAAAACTGTTTTTT. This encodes CASSQARDEKLFF.

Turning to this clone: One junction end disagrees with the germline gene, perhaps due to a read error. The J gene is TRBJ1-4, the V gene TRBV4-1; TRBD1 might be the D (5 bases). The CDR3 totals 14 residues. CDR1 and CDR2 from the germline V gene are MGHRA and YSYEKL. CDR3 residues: CASGQDSLNGKLFF. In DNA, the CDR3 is TGCGCCAGCGGCCAAGACAGTTTAAATGGAAAACTGTTTTTT.

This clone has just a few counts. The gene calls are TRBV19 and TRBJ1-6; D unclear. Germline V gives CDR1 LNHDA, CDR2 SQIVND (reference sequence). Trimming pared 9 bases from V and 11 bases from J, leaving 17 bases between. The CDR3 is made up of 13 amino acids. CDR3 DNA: TGTGCCAGCAGTGGTAGTATGTCGACACCCCTCCACTTT. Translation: CASSGSMSTPLHF.

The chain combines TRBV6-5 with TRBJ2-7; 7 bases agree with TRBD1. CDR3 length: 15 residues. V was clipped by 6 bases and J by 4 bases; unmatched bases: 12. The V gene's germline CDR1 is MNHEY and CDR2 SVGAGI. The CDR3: CASRPDRVGGYEQYF. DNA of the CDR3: TGTGCCAGCAGACCTGACAGGGTTGGGGGTTACGAGCAGTACTTC.

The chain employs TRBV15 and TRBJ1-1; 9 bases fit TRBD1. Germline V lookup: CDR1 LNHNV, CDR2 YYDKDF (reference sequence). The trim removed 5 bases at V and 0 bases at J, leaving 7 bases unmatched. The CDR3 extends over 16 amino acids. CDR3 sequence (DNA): TGTGCCACCAGCCGGGACAGGGACAACATGAACACTGAAGCTTTCTTT. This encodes CATSRDRDNMNTEAFF.

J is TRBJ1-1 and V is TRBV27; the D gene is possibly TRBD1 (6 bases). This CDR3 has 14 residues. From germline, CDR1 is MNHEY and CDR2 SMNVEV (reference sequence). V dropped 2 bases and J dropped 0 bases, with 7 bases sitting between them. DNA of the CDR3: TGTGCCAGCAGTTTAGCAGGGGTGAACACTGAAGCTTTCTTT. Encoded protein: CASSLAGVNTEAFF.

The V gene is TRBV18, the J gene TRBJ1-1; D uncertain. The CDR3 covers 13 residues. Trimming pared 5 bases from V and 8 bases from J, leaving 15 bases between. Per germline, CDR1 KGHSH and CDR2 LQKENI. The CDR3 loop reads CASSFRLVGEAFF. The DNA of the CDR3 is TGTGCCAGCTCATTCAGACTCGTAGGCGAAGCTTTCTTT. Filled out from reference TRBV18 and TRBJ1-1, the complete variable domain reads NAGVMQNPRHLVRRRGQEARLRCSPMKGHSHVYWYRQLPEEGLKFMVYLQKENIIDESGMPKERFSAEFPKEGPSILRIQQVVRGDSAAYFCASSFRLVGEAFFGQGTRLTVV.

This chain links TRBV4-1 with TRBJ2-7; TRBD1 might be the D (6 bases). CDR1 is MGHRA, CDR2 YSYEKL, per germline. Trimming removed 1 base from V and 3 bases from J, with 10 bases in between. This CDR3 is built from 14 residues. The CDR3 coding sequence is TGCGCCAGCAGCCAAGCTTGGACAGTCTACGAGCAGTACTTC. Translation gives CASSQAWTVYEQYF.

CDR3 loop: CASNSNRDPGKLFF. CDR3 in DNA: TGCGCCAGCAACTCCAACAGGGACCCTGGAAAACTGTTTTTT. J is TRBJ1-4 and V is TRBV4-3, with a weak D call TRBD1 (6 bases). V gave up 7 bases and J gave up 10 bases, with 19 bases separating them. Germline V gives CDR1 LGHNA, CDR2 YSLEER. The CDR3 is 14 amino acids.

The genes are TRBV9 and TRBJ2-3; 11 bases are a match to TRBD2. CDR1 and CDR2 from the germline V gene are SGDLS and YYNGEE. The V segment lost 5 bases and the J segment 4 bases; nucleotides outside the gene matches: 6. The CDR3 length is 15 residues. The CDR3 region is CASSTSGGQADTQYF. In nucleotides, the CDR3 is TGTGCCAGCAGTACTAGCGGGGGACAGGCAGATACGCAGTATTTT.

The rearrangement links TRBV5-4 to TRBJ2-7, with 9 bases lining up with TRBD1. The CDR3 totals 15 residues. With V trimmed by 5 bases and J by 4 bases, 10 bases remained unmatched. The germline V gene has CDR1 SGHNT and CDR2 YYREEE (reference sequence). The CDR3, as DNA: TGTGCCAGCAGTTTTACCGGGACAGGGTTGTACGAGCAGTACTTC. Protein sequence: CASSFTGTGLYEQYF.

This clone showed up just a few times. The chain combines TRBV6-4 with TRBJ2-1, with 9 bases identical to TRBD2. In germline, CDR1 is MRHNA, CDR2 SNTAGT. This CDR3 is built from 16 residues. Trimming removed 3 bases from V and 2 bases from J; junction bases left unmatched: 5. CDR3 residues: CASSEISGGPYNEQFF. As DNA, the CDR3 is TGTGCCAGCAGTGAGATTAGCGGGGGCCCCTACAATGAGCAGTTCTTC.

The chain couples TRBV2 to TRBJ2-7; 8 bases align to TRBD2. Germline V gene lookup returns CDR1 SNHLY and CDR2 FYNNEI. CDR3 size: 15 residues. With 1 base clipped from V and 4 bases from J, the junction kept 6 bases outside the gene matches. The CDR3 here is CASSEGLAGSYEQYF. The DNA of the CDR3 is TGTGCCAGCAGTGAAGGCCTAGCGGGCTCTTACGAGCAGTACTTC.